This T cell receptor beta chain was recorded in a study of T-cell reconstitution after alpha-beta-depleted transplantation in children. Preparation of the TCRbeta library was carried out with unique molecular identifiers. MiXCR, run by TCRdb on the PCR reads, gives a single entry per CDR3 protein. The table has 540,000 or so distinct CDR3 sequences, about 23% seen once; the top ten hold approximately 14%. The sequencing here drew on PBMCs, mostly from graft donor cells, taken 360 days after TCRalphabeta/CD19-depleted stem cell transplant. This TCR came from a boy younger than two who had a stem cell transplant for acute myeloid leukemia, so the T cells may come from the graft donor.

The CDR3 nucleotides are TGTGCCAGCAGTACACGAAACAGGGACAATCAGCCCCAGCATTTT. It encodes CASSTRNRDNQPQHF. The rearrangement joins TRBV6-5 to TRBJ1-5; possible D gene TRBD1, 6 bases. Per the germline V gene, CDR1 is MNHEY and CDR2 is SVGAGI. V was pared by 5 bases and J by 3 bases, with 14 bases between. The CDR3 is 15 amino acids.